This paragraph reports one TCR beta chain. The antigen remains undetermined. These data are taken from a study of cytomegalovirus exposure and HLA in healthy donors. Study-wide results and limits: Presence/absence comparisons presumed near-even sequencing depth among donors. CMV serostatus stood as the only immune exposure information on hand. Sequencing had likely introduced a cluster of highly shared sequence variants as an artifact.

Primers: 60 Vbeta forward and 13 Jbeta reverse. Sequencing was performed with immunoSEQ multiplex PCR; in TCRdb, only in-frame clones are kept and a portion is missing. The data hold 150,000 to 200,000 clones, with around 83% observed a single time. Per germline, CDR1 SGHNT and CDR2 YYREEE (reference sequence). V lost 3 bases, J lost 10 bases, and 17 bases lay in between. The CDR3 has 13 amino acids. The material sequenced was PBMCs. The gene calls are TRBV5-4 and TRBJ2-7, with D perhaps TRBD2 (6 bases). This sequence was found in a man aged 50 or older in good health and CMV-seropositive. CDR3 nucleotides: TGTGCCAGCAGCTCCCGGGGGACCCAAAACCAGTACTTC. It yields the protein CASSSRGTQNQYF. Together with reference TRBV5-4 and TRBJ2-7, the CDR3 gives the full variable domain: ETGVTQSPTHLIKTRGQQVTLRCSSQSGHNTVSWYQQALGQGPQFIFQYYREEENGRGNFPPRFSGLQFPNYSSELNVNALELDDSALYLCASSSRGTQNQYFGPGTRLTVT.